Listed below are T cell receptor beta chains from one sample, sequenced in a study of blood T cell repertoires in COVID-19. The assay was immunoSEQ multiplex PCR, and TCRdb's table has in-frame clones only and misses some. The sample includes 60,000 to 95,000 clones, around 91% of them seen just once. Sequenced material: peripheral blood. All receptors derive from a human donor in a cohort sampled during active COVID-19. The CDR3 runs from the conserved cysteine through the conserved F or W. The order of the fields is D gene, J gene, clone size, V gene, CDR3 DNA, CDR3 protein. D genes are given only for firm matches. Rows give clone size only sometimes, using once, few, many, or a class for an expanded clone.

.	TRBJ2-1	once	TRBV3-1/TRBV3-2	TGTGCCAGCAGCCAAGATAGGGGGGGCGCCTACAATGAGCAGTTCTTC	CASSQDRGGAYNEQFF
TRBD1	TRBJ1-5	.	TRBV3-1/TRBV3-2	TGTGCCAGCAGCCAGTCAGGGGGTCAGCCCCAGCATTTT	CASSQSGGQPQHF
.	TRBJ2-3	.	TRBV7-2	TGTGCCAGCAGCTTATCCGGGGTCACAGATACGCAGTATTTT	CASSLSGVTDTQYF
TRBD1	TRBJ2-7	.	TRBV19	TGTGCCAGTAGTATAGCAGACAGGGGGCAGAACGAGCAGTACTTC	CASSIADRGQNEQYF
TRBD1	TRBJ1-4	.	TRBV27	TGTGCCAGCAGTCCCAACTCACCCGGGACAGGGGTCGGGGAAAAACTGTTTTTT	CASSPNSPGTGVGEKLFF
.	TRBJ1-1	.	TRBV19	TGTGCCAGTAGTATGAACAGGGAAGACACTGAAGCTTTCTTT	CASSMNREDTEAFF
.	TRBJ1-3	.	TRBV6-5	TGTGCCAGCAGTTACTCGACCACAGGGAGAGGAAACACCATATATTTT	CASSYSTTGRGNTIYF
.	TRBJ2-2	.	TRBV11-2	TGTGCCAGCAGCTTAGCTCTGGTGCAGGGTCGGGCAAACACCGGGGAGCTGTTTTTT	CASSLALVQGRANTGELFF
.	TRBJ2-7	.	TRBV6-1	TGTGCCAGCAGTGAAGACAGCACCTACGAGCAGTACTTC	CASSEDSTYEQYF
.	TRBJ2-7	.	TRBV5-1	TGCGCCAGCAGCTTACAGGGTTACGAGCAGTACTTC	CASSLQGYEQYF
TRBD1	TRBJ2-2	.	TRBV4-3	TGCGCCAGCAGCCAAGAGGGGACAGGACGATCGAACACCGGGGAGCTGTTTTTT	CASSQEGTGRSNTGELFF
.	TRBJ2-3	once	TRBV29-1	TGCAGCGTTGAAAGTACAGCCACTAGCACAGATACGCAGTATTTT	CSVESTATSTDTQYF
.	TRBJ2-1	once	TRBV29-1	TGCAGCGTTGAAGGGACAGCTTCCTACAATGAGCAGTTCTTC	CSVEGTASYNEQFF
.	TRBJ1-4	.	TRBV4-1	TGCGCCAGCAGCCAAGATGCGGACAGCCTTAATGAAAAACTGTTTTTT	CASSQDADSLNEKLFF
TRBD1	TRBJ1-2	.	TRBV7-3	TGTGCCAGCAGTTCCGGGACAGGGGTTGGCTACACCTTC	CASSSGTGVGYTF
.	TRBJ2-7	.	TRBV19	TGTGCCAGTAGTATATTGGACAGCCTCGGCGAGCAGTACTTC	CASSILDSLGEQYF
.	TRBJ2-7	.	TRBV15	TGTGCCACCAGCAGAGGCGGAACAGGGGGGGAAGAGCAGTACTTC	CATSRGGTGGEEQYF
.	TRBJ2-2	.	TRBV3-1/TRBV3-2	TGTGCCAGCAGCCAAGTTCAGGTCACCGGGGAGCTGTTTTTT	CASSQVQVTGELFF
.	TRBJ1-3	once	TRBV9	TGTGCCAGCAGCGTAGCTACCGCGGGGGCTTCTGGAAACACCATATATTTT	CASSVATAGASGNTIYF
TRBD1	TRBJ1-3	once	TRBV7-3	TGTGCCAGCAGCGCCACAGGGGCTGGAAACACCATATATTTT	CASSATGAGNTIYF
.	TRBJ1-2	once	TRBV20-1	TGCAGTGCTCCCCGAGGCGTAGGCTACACCTTC	CSAPRGVGYTF
TRBD1	TRBJ2-4	.	TRBV18	TGTGCCAGCTCACCTACGGGACAGGGAAACATTCAGTACTTC	CASSPTGQGNIQYF
.	TRBJ2-7	.	TRBV12-3/TRBV12-4	TGTGCCAGCACCTACGGGGACACCTACGAGCAGTACTTC	CASTYGDTYEQYF
TRBD1	TRBJ2-2	.	TRBV18	TGTGCCAGCTCACCAAATGGTTACAGGGGCAGGACCGGGGAGCTGTTTTTT	CASSPNGYRGRTGELFF
TRBD1	TRBJ2-1	.	TRBV10-3	TGTGCCGCCCACCCGAAAGGCGGACAGGGGTTGGAGTACAATGAGCAGTTCTTC	CAAHPKGGQGLEYNEQFF
.	TRBJ1-1	.	TRBV4-2	TGTGCCAGCAGCCAAGCTTTGTCCAGGGGGAACACTGAAGCTTTCTTT	CASSQALSRGNTEAFF
.	TRBJ2-6	.	TRBV5-6	TGTGCCACCTATCCAAGCTCTGGGGCCAACGTCCTGACTTTC	CATYPSSGANVLTF
.	TRBJ1-5	.	TRBV6-1	TGTGCCAGCAGTGAACTGTTGGGGGGTCAGCCCCAGCATTTT	CASSELLGGQPQHF
.	TRBJ1-4	.	TRBV10-3	TGTGCCATCAAAGGGGAAGGGGAAAAACTGTTTTTT	CAIKGEGEKLFF
.	TRBJ1-6	few	TRBV7-2	TGTGCCAGCAGCTTAGGACCCTCAGGTGATTCACCCCTCCACTTT	CASSLGPSGDSPLHF
.	TRBJ2-5	.	TRBV5-1	TGCGCCAGCAGCTTGCAGGGGCGCCAAGAGACCCAGTACTTC	CASSLQGRQETQYF